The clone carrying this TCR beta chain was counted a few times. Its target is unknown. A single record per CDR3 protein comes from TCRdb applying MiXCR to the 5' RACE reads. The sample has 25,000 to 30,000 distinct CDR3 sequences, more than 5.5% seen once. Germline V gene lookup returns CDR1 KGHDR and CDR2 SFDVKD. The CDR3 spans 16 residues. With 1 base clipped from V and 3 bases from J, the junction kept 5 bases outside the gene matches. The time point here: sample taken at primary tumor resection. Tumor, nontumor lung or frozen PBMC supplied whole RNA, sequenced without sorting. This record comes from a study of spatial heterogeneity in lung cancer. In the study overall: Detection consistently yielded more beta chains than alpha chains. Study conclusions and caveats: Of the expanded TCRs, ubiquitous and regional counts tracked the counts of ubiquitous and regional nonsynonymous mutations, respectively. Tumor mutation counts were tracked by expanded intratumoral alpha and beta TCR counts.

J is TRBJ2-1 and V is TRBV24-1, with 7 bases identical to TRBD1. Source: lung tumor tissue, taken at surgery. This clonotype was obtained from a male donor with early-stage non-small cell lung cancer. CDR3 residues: CATSDFKGADYNEQFF. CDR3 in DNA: TGTGCCACCAGTGATTTTAAGGGGGCCGACTACAATGAGCAGTTCTTC.